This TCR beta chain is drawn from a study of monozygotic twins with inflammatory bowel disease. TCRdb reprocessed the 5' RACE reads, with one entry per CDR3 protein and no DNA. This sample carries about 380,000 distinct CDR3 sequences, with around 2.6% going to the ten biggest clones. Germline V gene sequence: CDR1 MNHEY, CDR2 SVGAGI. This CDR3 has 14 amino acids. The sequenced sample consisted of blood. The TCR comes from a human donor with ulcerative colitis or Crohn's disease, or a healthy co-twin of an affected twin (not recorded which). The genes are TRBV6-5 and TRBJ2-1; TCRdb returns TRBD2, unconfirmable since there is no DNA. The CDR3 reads CASSYSPSGNEQFF.